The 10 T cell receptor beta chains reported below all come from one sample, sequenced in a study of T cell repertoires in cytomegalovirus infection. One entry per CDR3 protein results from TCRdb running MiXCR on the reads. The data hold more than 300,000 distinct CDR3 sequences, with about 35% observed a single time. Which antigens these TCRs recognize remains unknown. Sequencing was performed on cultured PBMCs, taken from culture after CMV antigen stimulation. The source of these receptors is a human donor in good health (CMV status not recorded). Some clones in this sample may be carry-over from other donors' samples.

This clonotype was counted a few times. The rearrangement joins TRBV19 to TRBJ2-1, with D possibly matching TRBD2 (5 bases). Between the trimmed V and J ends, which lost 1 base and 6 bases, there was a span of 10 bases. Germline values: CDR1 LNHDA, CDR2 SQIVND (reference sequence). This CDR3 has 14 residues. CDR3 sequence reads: CASSIGTAGNEQFF. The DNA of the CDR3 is TGTGCCAGTAGTATAGGAACGGCGGGCAATGAGCAGTTCTTC.

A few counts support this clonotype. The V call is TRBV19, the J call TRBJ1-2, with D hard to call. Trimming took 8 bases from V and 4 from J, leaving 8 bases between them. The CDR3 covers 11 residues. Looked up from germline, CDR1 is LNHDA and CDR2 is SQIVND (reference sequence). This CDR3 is CASAVGYGYTF. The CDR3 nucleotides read TGTGCCAGTGCTGTAGGCTATGGCTACACCTTC.

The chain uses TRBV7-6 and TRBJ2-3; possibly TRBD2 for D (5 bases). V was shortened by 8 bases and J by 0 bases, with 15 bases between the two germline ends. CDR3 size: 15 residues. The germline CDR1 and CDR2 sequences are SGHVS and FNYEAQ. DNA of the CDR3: TGTGCCAGCGCCCCGGTGGGCGGGAGCACAGATACGCAGTATTTT. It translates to CASAPVGGSTDTQYF.

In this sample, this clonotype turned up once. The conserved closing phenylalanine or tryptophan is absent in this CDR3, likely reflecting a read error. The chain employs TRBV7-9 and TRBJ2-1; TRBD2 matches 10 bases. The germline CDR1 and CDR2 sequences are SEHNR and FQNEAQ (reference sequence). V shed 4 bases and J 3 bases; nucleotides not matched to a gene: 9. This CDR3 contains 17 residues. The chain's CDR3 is CASSSQAGGRYYNEQFC. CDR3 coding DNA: TGTGCCAGCAGCTCCCAAGCGGGAGGGAGATACTACAATGAGCAGTTCTGC.

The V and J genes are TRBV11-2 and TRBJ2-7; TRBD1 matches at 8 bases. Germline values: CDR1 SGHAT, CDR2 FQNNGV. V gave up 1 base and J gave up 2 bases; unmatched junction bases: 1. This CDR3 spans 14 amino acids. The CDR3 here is CASSLAGGAYEQYV. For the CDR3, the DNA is TGTGCCAGCAGCTTAGCAGGGGGCGCCTACGAGCAGTACGTC.

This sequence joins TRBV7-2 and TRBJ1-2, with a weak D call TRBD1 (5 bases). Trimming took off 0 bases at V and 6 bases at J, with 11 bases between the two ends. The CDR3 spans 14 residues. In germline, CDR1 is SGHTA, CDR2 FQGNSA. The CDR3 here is CASSLAGRTDGYTF. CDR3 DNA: TGTGCCAGCAGCTTAGCGGGACGGACGGATGGCTACACCTTC.

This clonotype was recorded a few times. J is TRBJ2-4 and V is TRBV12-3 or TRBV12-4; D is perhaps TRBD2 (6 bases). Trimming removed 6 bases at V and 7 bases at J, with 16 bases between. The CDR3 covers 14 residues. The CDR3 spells CASSPRAGKNIQYF. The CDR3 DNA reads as TGTGCCAGCAGCCCCCGCGCGGGAAAGAACATTCAGTACTTC.

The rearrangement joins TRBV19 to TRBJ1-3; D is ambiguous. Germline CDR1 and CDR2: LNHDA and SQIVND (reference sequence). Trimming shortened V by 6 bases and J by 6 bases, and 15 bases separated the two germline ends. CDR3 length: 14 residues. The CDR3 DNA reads TGTGCCAGTAGCACTAGAGGTACAGTAAACACCATATATTTT. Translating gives CASSTRGTVNTIYF. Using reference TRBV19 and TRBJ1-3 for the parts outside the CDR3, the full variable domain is DGGITQSPKYLFRKEGQNVTLSCEQNLNHDAMYWYRQDPGQGLRLIYYSQIVNDFQKGDIAEGYSVSREKKESFPLTVTSAQKNPTAFYLCASSTRGTVNTIYFGEGSWLTVV.

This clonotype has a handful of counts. CDR3 nucleotide sequence: TGTGCCAGTAGTACTCCGGGACAGGGCTACAATGAGCAGTTCTTC. Translating it yields CASSTPGQGYNEQFF. This chain uses TRBV19 with TRBJ2-1, with 9 bases that match TRBD1. This CDR3 is built from 15 residues. V trimming: 4 bases; J trimming: 3 bases; junction bases outside the gene matches: 4. The germline V gene encodes CDR1 LNHDA and CDR2 SQIVND (reference sequence).

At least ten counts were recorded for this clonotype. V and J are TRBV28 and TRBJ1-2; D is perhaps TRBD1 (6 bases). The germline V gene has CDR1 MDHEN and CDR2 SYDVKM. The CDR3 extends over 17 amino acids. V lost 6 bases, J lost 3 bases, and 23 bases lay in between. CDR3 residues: CASSPRYYRDSHYGYTF. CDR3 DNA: TGTGCCAGCAGCCCTAGATATTACAGGGATAGTCACTATGGCTACACCTTC.